The clone carrying this TCR beta chain appeared many times. Time point indicated: blood at routine non-recurrence follow-up after resection. Sequencing was performed on whole RNA extracted from tumor and nontumor lung tissue, or from frozen PBMC, and the material was left unsorted. Germline V gives CDR1 ENHRY, CDR2 SYGVKD. Trimming at V came to 4 bases and at J to 1 base, leaving 3 bases not matched to a gene. CDR3 length equals 14 residues. MiXCR, run by TCRdb on the 5' RACE reads, gives a single entry per CDR3 protein. The table shows 95,000 to 130,000 distinct CDR3 sequences, with 10% to 15% occurring only once. The sample belongs to a study of spatial heterogeneity in lung cancer.

This receptor was taken from a male donor with early-stage non-small cell lung cancer. Sequencing used PBMCs, obtained at follow-up. The chain couples TRBV10-3 to TRBJ2-7; 8 nucleotides agree with TRBD1. The CDR3 sequence: CAISARQGSYEQYF. DNA of the CDR3: TGTGCCATCAGTGCGCGACAGGGGTCCTACGAGCAGTACTTC.